This is a list of T cell receptor beta chains from one sample in a study of regulatory T cells in long-lasting Graves disease. TCRdb ran MiXCR on the multiplex PCR reads and lists one entry per CDR3 protein. This repertoire shows 600,000 to 800,000 distinct CDR3 sequences, about 32% found once; its top ten account for under 55%. Sequences were derived from peripheral blood mononuclear cells (PBMCs), sampled when the disease was refractory, from a patient treated with antithyroid drugs. The origin of the receptors is a female donor with Graves disease. CDR3s include the opening cysteine and the closing phenylalanine or tryptophan. D genes are given only for firm matches. Only part of the rows carry a size: once, few, many, or a class if the clone is expanded.

V gene: TRBV10-3; D gene: -; clone size: -; J gene: TRBJ1-6; CDR3 protein: CAISQGNDGNSPLHF; CDR3 DNA: TGTGCCATCAGCCAGGGGAATGACGGTAATTCACCCCTCCACTTT
V gene: TRBV12-3/TRBV12-4; D gene: -; clone size: many; J gene: TRBJ1-6; CDR3 protein: CASSPQIRRGSPLHF; CDR3 DNA: TGTGCCAGCAGTCCACAAATAAGGAGGGGTTCACCCCTCCACTTT
V gene: TRBV10-3; D gene: TRBD1; clone size: -; J gene: TRBJ2-6; CDR3 protein: CAISQGAEGANVLTF; CDR3 DNA: TGTGCCATCAGCCAGGGGGCAGAAGGGGCCAACGTCCTGACTTTC
V gene: TRBV27; D gene: -; clone size: many; J gene: TRBJ2-7; CDR3 protein: CASSLQGGGDYEQYF; CDR3 DNA: TGTGCCAGCAGTTTACAGGGGGGTGGTGACTACGAGCAGTACTTC
V gene: TRBV2; D gene: -; clone size: many; J gene: TRBJ1-5; CDR3 protein: CASSRAGNQPQHF; CDR3 DNA: TGTGCCAGCAGTCGTGCCGGGAATCAGCCCCAGCATTTT
V gene: TRBV12-3/TRBV12-4; D gene: -; clone size: many; J gene: TRBJ1-1; CDR3 protein: CASSSLAAKAFF; CDR3 DNA: TGTGCCAGCAGTTCCCTCGCAGCAAAAGCTTTCTTT
V gene: TRBV5-1; D gene: TRBD1; clone size: few; J gene: TRBJ2-2; CDR3 protein: CASTGQGIPGELFF; CDR3 DNA: TGCGCCAGCACGGGACAGGGGATCCCCGGGGAGCTGTTTTTT
V gene: TRBV20-1; D gene: -; clone size: many; J gene: TRBJ2-3; CDR3 protein: CSAIVSGGLSDTQYF; CDR3 DNA: TGCAGTGCTATTGTTAGCGGAGGTCTCTCAGATACGCAGTATTTT
V gene: TRBV3-1; D gene: -; clone size: -; J gene: TRBJ1-2; CDR3 protein: CASSVQVNYGYTF; CDR3 DNA: TGTGCCAGCAGCGTTCAGGTGAACTATGGCTACACCTTC
V gene: TRBV3-1; D gene: -; clone size: many; J gene: TRBJ1-5; CDR3 protein: CASSQDRDQPQHF; CDR3 DNA: TGTGCCAGCAGCCAAGATCGGGATCAGCCCCAGCATTTT
V gene: TRBV2; D gene: -; clone size: -; J gene: TRBJ1-5; CDR3 protein: CASRPDSASNQPQHF; CDR3 DNA: TGTGCCAGCAGGCCAGACTCCGCTAGCAATCAGCCCCAGCATTTT
V gene: TRBV25-1; D gene: -; clone size: few; J gene: TRBJ1-2; CDR3 protein: CASSTEGRGSGYTF; CDR3 DNA: TGTGCCAGCAGTACGGAGGGCAGGGGAAGTGGCTACACCTTC
V gene: TRBV11-1; D gene: -; clone size: -; J gene: TRBJ1-1; CDR3 protein: CASSLESVVRTEAFF; CDR3 DNA: TGTGCCAGCAGCTTAGAATCGGTGGTTCGCACTGAAGCTTTCTTT
V gene: TRBV28; D gene: -; clone size: -; J gene: TRBJ2-2; CDR3 protein: CAGTGINTGELFF; CDR3 DNA: TGTGCCGGAACAGGGATAAACACCGGGGAGCTGTTTTTT
V gene: TRBV5-1; D gene: TRBD2; clone size: -; J gene: TRBJ2-7; CDR3 protein: CASRRGLSSYEQYF; CDR3 DNA: TGCGCCAGCAGACGGGGACTAAGCTCCTACGAGCAGTACTTC
V gene: TRBV14; D gene: TRBD1; clone size: -; J gene: TRBJ1-5; CDR3 protein: CASSQEGGGQPQHF; CDR3 DNA: TGTGCCAGCAGCCAAGAAGGGGGCGGTCAGCCCCAGCATTTT
V gene: TRBV12-3/TRBV12-4; D gene: -; clone size: -; J gene: TRBJ1-5; CDR3 protein: CASRILQGAGNQPQHF; CDR3 DNA: TGTGCCAGCAGGATCCTACAGGGTGCGGGCAATCAGCCCCAGCATTTT
V gene: TRBV9; D gene: -; clone size: -; J gene: TRBJ1-2; CDR3 protein: CASSVDGGAYYGYTF; CDR3 DNA: TGTGCCAGCAGCGTAGATGGGGGGGCCTACTATGGCTACACCTTC
V gene: TRBV20-1; D gene: TRBD2; clone size: many; J gene: TRBJ2-5; CDR3 protein: CSASRGSGKLGEETQYF; CDR3 DNA: TGCAGTGCCTCTAGGGGTAGCGGGAAATTGGGTGAGGAGACCCAGTACTTC
V gene: TRBV5-6; D gene: TRBD2; clone size: few; J gene: TRBJ2-5; CDR3 protein: CASSSILAGDEETQYF; CDR3 DNA: TGTGCCAGCAGCTCGATACTAGCGGGAGACGAAGAGACCCAGTACTTC
V gene: TRBV20-1; D gene: -; clone size: few; J gene: TRBJ2-5; CDR3 protein: CSARVSGLAETQYF; CDR3 DNA: TGCAGTGCTAGAGTGAGCGGATTGGCGGAGACCCAGTACTTC
V gene: TRBV10-3; D gene: -; clone size: -; J gene: TRBJ1-6; CDR3 protein: CAIKSEDSPLHF; CDR3 DNA: TGTGCCATCAAGAGCGAGGATTCACCCCTCCACTTT
V gene: TRBV29-1; D gene: -; clone size: -; J gene: TRBJ1-6; CDR3 protein: CSARTGGSPLHF; CDR3 DNA: TGCAGCGCCAGAACCGGGGGGTCACCCCTCCACTTT
V gene: TRBV29-1; D gene: -; clone size: few; J gene: TRBJ1-2; CDR3 protein: CSVETGRNGYTF; CDR3 DNA: TGCAGCGTTGAAACAGGGAGGAATGGCTACACCTTC